The T cell receptor beta chain under discussion was sequenced for a study of blood T cell repertoires in COVID-19. At the level of the study: Sites across the United States, Italy and Spain contributed samples from acute and convalescent COVID-19. PBMCs, B-cell-depleted T cells, or T cells provided the cDNA or gDNA that made up the material.

V trimming: 6 bases; J trimming: 4 bases; junction bases outside the gene matches: 8. This CDR3 spans 14 amino acids. Germline V gene lookup returns CDR1 MNHEY and CDR2 SVGAGI. Under the authors' procedure: Reference gene primer amplification in the assay estimated nucleated cell counts. Sequencing used immunoSEQ multiplex PCR; TCRdb keeps in-frame clones, though not all of them. V, J and clone size derive from that table, while D and trimming were established from the DNA sequence. The sample lists roughly 700,000 clones, over 80% seen once, with roughly 0.26% in the top ten. The V call is TRBV6-5, the J call TRBJ1-1; 7 nucleotides match TRBD1. Material for sequencing was peripheral blood. The TCR was taken from a woman aged 18-29 years with acute or convalescent COVID-19. The CDR3 DNA reads TGTGCCAGCAGAACCGGACAGGTCGGCACTGAAGCTTTCTTT. Protein product: CASRTGQVGTEAFF.